This entry lists 30 T cell receptor beta chains sequenced from one sample in a study of beta chain features in type 1 diabetes. The study reverse transcribed the entire isolated RNA, so it sequenced expressed TCRB transcripts. The method was immunoSEQ multiplex PCR; TCRdb's version includes in-frame clones alone and lacks a portion of them. The sample has about 220,000 clones; roughly a tenth are singletons. Sequencing was performed on central memory CD4+ T cells from blood. These receptors all come from a man aged 18 to 29 in good health.

The CDR3 spells CASSYSIPNTGELFF. Here the CDR3 DNA reads TGTGCCAGCAGTTACTCAATCCCGAACACCGGGGAGCTGTTTTTT. The chain joins TRBV6-6 to TRBJ2-2; D not certain. CDR1 is MNHNY, CDR2 SVGAGI, per germline (reference sequence). The V end lost 0 bases, the J end lost 0 bases, and 5 bases lay between the germline ends. CDR3 length: 15 amino acids.

V is TRBV7-2 and J is TRBJ2-3, with D tentatively TRBD2 (6 bases). With 7 bases removed from V and 2 bases from J, the gap between germline ends came to 13 bases. Germline V gives CDR1 SGHTA, CDR2 FQGNSA. The CDR3 runs to 14 residues. CDR3 in amino acids: CASTQGTFTDTQYF. CDR3 in DNA: TGTGCCAGCACCCAAGGGACTTTCACAGATACGCAGTATTTT.

Points on this clone: Only one base separates this from a far larger clonotype, so it likely reflects a read error. V is TRBV11-2 and J is TRBJ2-7; the D gene is possibly TRBD2 (6 bases). The CDR3 is 14 amino acids. CDR1 is SGHAT and CDR2 is FQNNGV in the germline V gene. Trimming took off 5 bases at V and 1 base at J, with 12 bases between the two ends. The CDR3 bases are TGTGCCAGCAGCAGGCTCAGCGGGTCCTACGAGCAGTACTTC. Protein: CASSRLSGSYEQYF.

Concerning this clone itself: This sample includes further DNA sequences coding for the same CDR3. The rearrangement links TRBV7-9 to TRBJ2-1, with D possibly TRBD2 on 6 matching bases. Germline values: CDR1 SEHNR, CDR2 FQNEAQ (reference sequence). CDR3 length: 13 residues. The germline V and J ends were trimmed by 6 bases and 4 bases, with 10 bases remaining between them. The CDR3 coding sequence is TGTGCCAGCAGTTTCGGGGGTTACAATGAGCAGTTCTTC. This gives the protein CASSFGGYNEQFF.

This chain connects TRBV7-2 to TRBJ2-3; a possible D gene is TRBD2 (5 bases). In germline, CDR1 is SGHTA, CDR2 FQGNSA. The CDR3 length is 15 residues. V was cut by 4 bases and J by 0 bases, with 11 bases left in between. CDR3: CASSSPSSSTDTQYF. The DNA of the CDR3 is TGTGCCAGCAGCTCTCCTAGCTCTAGCACAGATACGCAGTATTTT.

A few counts support this clone. V is TRBV9 and J is TRBJ2-3, with D tentatively TRBD1 (5 bases). Trimming took 4 bases from V and 2 from J, leaving 11 bases between them. CDR3 size: 14 residues. CDR1 and CDR2 (germline): SGDLS, YYNGEE. The CDR3 sequence: CASSLRQLTDTQYF. In DNA, the CDR3 is TGTGCCAGCAGCCTCCGACAGCTCACAGATACGCAGTATTTT. Combining the CDR3 with reference TRBV9 and TRBJ2-3 gives the whole variable domain DSGVTQTPKHLITATGQRVTLRCSPRSGDLSVYWYQQSLDQGLQFLIQYYNGEERAKGNILERFSAQQFPDLHSELNLSSLELGDSALYFCASSLRQLTDTQYFGPGTRLTVL.

The chain has TRBV5-1 and TRBJ2-2, with 7 nucleotides matching TRBD2. The CDR3 totals 17 residues. Germline loops: CDR1 SGHRS, CDR2 YFSETQ. J lost 2 bases, V lost 5 bases, and 12 bases had no gene match. Here the CDR3 reads CASSLDPGLSNTGELFF. The CDR3 DNA is TGCGCCAGCAGTTTAGACCCGGGACTATCTAACACCGGGGAGCTGTTTTTT.

This clone has a handful of counts. The chain combines TRBV11-2 with TRBJ2-3, with D tentatively TRBD1 (6 bases). The CDR3 consists of 16 residues. Germline V gene sequence: CDR1 SGHAT, CDR2 FQNNGV. Trimming removed 1 base from V and 6 bases from J, with 17 bases in between. The CDR3 sequence: CASSLGRGAGYDTQYF. The CDR3 DNA is TGTGCCAGCAGCTTAGGCAGGGGCGCTGGATATGATACGCAGTATTTT.

This chain joins TRBV11-2 and TRBJ2-5; 10 positions agree with TRBD2. After removal of 1 base from V and 5 bases from J, the junction contained 7 bases not matched to a gene. Germline-derived CDR1 and CDR2 are SGHAT and FQNNGV. CDR3 length: 16 residues. The CDR3 DNA is TGTGCCAGCAGCTTAGTCCCTAGCGGGAGCGGGGAGACCCAGTACTTC. Translation gives CASSLVPSGSGETQYF. The whole variable domain, remainder taken from reference TRBV11-2 and TRBJ2-5, is EAGVAQSPRYKIIEKRQSVAFWCNPISGHATLYWYQQILGQGPKLLIQFQNNGVVDDSQLPKDRFSAERLKGVDSTLKIQPAKLEDSAVYLCASSLVPSGSGETQYFGPGTRLLVL.

This chain links TRBV9 with TRBJ2-1; 7 nucleotides match TRBD2. Germline CDR1 and CDR2: SGDLS and YYNGEE. This CDR3 comprises 15 residues. Trimming took 2 bases from V and 7 from J; bases not matched to a gene: 9. The CDR3: CASSVTSEGFNEQFF. The CDR3, as DNA: TGTGCCAGCAGCGTTACTAGCGAGGGGTTTAATGAGCAGTTCTTC.

The chain employs TRBV4-1 and TRBJ1-5; D is unresolved. Germline CDR1 and CDR2: MGHRA and YSYEKL. V was cut by 3 bases and J by 5 bases, with 8 bases left in between. This CDR3 comprises 13 residues. CDR3 amino acids: CASSQEWYQPQHF. The CDR3 DNA follows: TGCGCCAGCAGCCAGGAGTGGTATCAGCCCCAGCATTTT.

The rearrangement joins TRBV18 to TRBJ2-5; D is perhaps TRBD1 (6 bases). This CDR3 has 15 amino acids. CDR1 and CDR2 from the germline V gene are KGHSH and LQKENI. V was pared by 3 bases and J by 2 bases, with 13 bases between. The CDR3 DNA is TGTGCCAGCTCACCCTCGGACAGAAAACAAGAGACCCAGTACTTC. It is translated as CASSPSDRKQETQYF.

The chain recombines TRBV28 with TRBJ1-2, with D unclear. This CDR3 has 13 residues. The germline V gene encodes CDR1 MDHEN and CDR2 SYDVKM. V lost 6 bases to trimming and J lost 8 bases, with 16 bases between them. This CDR3 reads CASSLTGAGGYTF. CDR3 nucleotide sequence: TGTGCCAGCAGCCTTACTGGAGCTGGCGGCTACACCTTC.

This clone appeared a few times. V is TRBV10-3 and J is TRBJ2-2; D perhaps matches TRBD1 (6 bases). With 6 bases removed from V and 3 bases from J, the gap between germline ends came to 8 bases. CDR3 length equals 13 residues. The germline CDR1 and CDR2 sequences are ENHRY and SYGVKD. The CDR3 loop is CAIRDRDTGELFF. CDR3 nucleotide sequence: TGTGCCATCAGGGACAGAGACACCGGGGAGCTGTTTTTT.

This clone was recorded many times. The rearrangement uses TRBV13 and TRBJ2-7; maybe TRBD2 (6 bases). This CDR3 has 14 residues. V was clipped by 5 bases and J by 2 bases, with 13 bases between them. CDR1 PRHDT and CDR2 FYEKMQ come from the germline V gene (reference sequence). The CDR3 region is CASSLGTLPYEQYF. As DNA, the CDR3 is TGTGCCAGCAGCCTCGGGACTCTACCCTACGAGCAGTACTTC. Full variable domain (rest looked up from reference TRBV13 and TRBJ2-7): AAGVIQSPRHLIKEKRETATLKCYPIPRHDTVYWYQQGPGQDPQFLISFYEKMQSDKGSIPDRFSAQQFSDYHSELNMSSLELGDSALYFCASSLGTLPYEQYFGPGTRLTVT.

The rearrangement links TRBV29-1 to TRBJ1-1; a weak D match, TRBD1 (6 bases). The CDR3 runs to 13 residues. CDR1 SQVTM and CDR2 ANQGSEA come from the germline V gene. Trimming left V 7 bases short and J 1 base short, with 13 bases between. The CDR3 DNA is TGCAGCGCCGCGGGACACTCGAACACTGAAGCTTTCTTT. This encodes CSAAGHSNTEAFF.

The gene calls are TRBV5-1 and TRBJ1-2; D call uncertain. The CDR3 spans 14 residues. Germline-derived CDR1 and CDR2 are SGHRS and YFSETQ. The V and J ends lost 0 bases and 3 bases respectively, with 9 bases between them. The CDR3 loop reads CASSLEGRDYGYTF. The DNA of the CDR3 is TGCGCCAGCAGCTTGGAGGGCAGAGACTATGGCTACACCTTC.

With respect to this clone: This could be a read error, since a much larger clone is one nucleotide away. The sample holds other DNA sequences that translate to the same CDR3. The rearrangement joins TRBV29-1 to TRBJ2-7, with 9 nucleotides matching TRBD1. V dropped 7 bases and J dropped 5; count of bases not matched to a gene: 6. The CDR3 runs to 12 residues. CDR1 is SQVTM and CDR2 is ANQGSEA in the germline V gene. The CDR3 DNA is TGCAGCGGGGGACAGGGAGGGAACGAGCAGTACTTC. Translated, it gives CSGGQGGNEQYF.

This clone was seen ten or more times. This chain links TRBV5-4 with TRBJ1-1; D remains ambiguous. V lost 0 bases, J lost 1 base, and 7 bases lay in between. The CDR3 consists of 14 residues. Germline V gene lookup returns CDR1 SGHNT and CDR2 YYREEE (reference sequence). The DNA of the CDR3 is TGTGCCAGCAGCTTGGCGTCAGCGAACACTGAAGCTTTCTTT. It translates to CASSLASANTEAFF.

This chain connects TRBV9 to TRBJ2-1; 10 positions match TRBD1. The V gene end was trimmed by 4 bases and the J gene end by 1 base; junction bases not matched to a gene: 5. The germline V gene has CDR1 SGDLS and CDR2 YYNGEE. The CDR3 extends over 16 amino acids. CDR3 sequence reads: CASSPRQGASYNEQFF. In DNA form, the CDR3 reads TGTGCCAGCAGCCCCCGACAGGGGGCTTCCTACAATGAGCAGTTCTTC.

The chain is built from TRBV30 and TRBJ1-1; D not resolved. V dropped 3 bases and J dropped 1 base, with 9 bases sitting between them. CDR3 length: 13 residues. In germline, CDR1 is GTSNPN, CDR2 SVGIG (reference sequence). CDR3: CAWSPGGNTEAFF. For the CDR3, the DNA is TGTGCCTGGAGCCCGGGAGGGAACACTGAAGCTTTCTTT.

The chain couples TRBV7-9 to TRBJ2-2; D possibly corresponds to TRBD2 (5 bases). Germline CDR1 and CDR2: SEHNR and FQNEAQ (reference sequence). The V and J ends lost 5 bases and 2 bases respectively, with 9 bases between them. The CDR3 runs 14 residues. The CDR3 here is CASSQRPNTGELFF. The CDR3 nucleotides are TGTGCCAGCAGCCAGCGGCCAAACACCGGGGAGCTGTTTTTT.

The chain combines TRBV9 with TRBJ2-1; 10 bases align to TRBD2. Germline trimming cut 4 bases from V and 5 bases from J; bases unmatched to any gene: 6. Germline lookup yields CDR1 SGDLS and CDR2 YYNGEE. The CDR3 loop spans 15 amino acids. This chain's CDR3 is CASSTGTSEDNEQFF. The CDR3, as DNA: TGTGCCAGCAGCACCGGGACTAGCGAGGACAATGAGCAGTTCTTC.

There are a few counts of this clone. The V call is TRBV5-1, the J call TRBJ2-3, with 9 bases lining up with TRBD2. CDR1 is SGHRS and CDR2 is YFSETQ in the germline V gene. The trim removed 1 base at V and 3 bases at J, leaving 3 bases unmatched. This CDR3 has 15 amino acids. DNA for the CDR3: TGCGCCAGCAGCTTGAGTCTAGCGGGAACAGATACGCAGTATTTT. This gives the protein CASSLSLAGTDTQYF.

This clone was picked up one time. The chain employs TRBV30 and TRBJ1-2; D gene uncertain. The CDR3 has 14 amino acids. CDR1 GTSNPN and CDR2 SVGIG come from the germline V gene (reference sequence). V lost 5 bases and J 2 bases, leaving 15 bases between the germline ends. Here the CDR3 DNA reads TGTGCCTGGCAGGTTCCCACTAGGAACTATGGCTACACCTTC. This codes for CAWQVPTRNYGYTF.

The chain employs TRBV5-6 and TRBJ2-5; D gene unclear. V dropped 2 bases and J dropped 0 bases, with 11 bases sitting between them. There are 15 residues in the CDR3. Germline V lookup: CDR1 SGHDT, CDR2 YYEEEE. In nucleotides, the CDR3 is TGTGCCAGCAGCTTTACGACGGATTACCAAGAGACCCAGTACTTC. Its protein is CASSFTTDYQETQYF. Together with reference TRBV5-6 and TRBJ2-5, the CDR3 gives the full variable domain: DAGVTQSPTHLIKTRGQQVTLRCSPKSGHDTVSWYQQALGQGPQFIFQYYEEEERQRGNFPDRFSGHQFPNYSSELNVNALLLGDSALYLCASSFTTDYQETQYFGPGTRLLVL.

This chain connects TRBV7-8 to TRBJ2-2; TRBD1 agrees at 8 bases. Germline loops: CDR1 SGHVS, CDR2 FQNEAQ. The CDR3 length is 17 residues. Trimming at V came to 4 bases and at J to 4 bases, leaving 11 bases not matched to a gene. CDR3 region: CASSWGVRTGLTGELFF. The CDR3 coding sequence is TGTGCCAGCAGCTGGGGGGTGCGGACAGGGCTCACCGGGGAGCTGTTTTTT.

This rearrangement joins TRBV30 to TRBJ2-3; either TRBD1 or TRBD2 may supply D (5 bases each). The ends were cut back, 0 bases at V and 4 bases at J, with 14 bases in the middle. The germline CDR1 and CDR2 sequences are GTSNPN and SVGIG (reference sequence). The CDR3 covers 15 residues. CDR3 in amino acids: CAWSVEGLGADTQYF. CDR3 DNA sequence: TGTGCCTGGAGTGTAGAGGGGCTAGGGGCAGATACGCAGTATTTT. Together with reference TRBV30 and TRBJ2-3, the CDR3 gives the full variable domain: SQTIHQWPATLVQPVGSPLSLECTVEGTSNPNLYWYRQAAGRGLQLLFYSVGIGQISSEVPQNLSASRPQDRQFILSSKKLLLSDSGFYLCAWSVEGLGADTQYFGPGTRLTVL.

This clone was detected ten times or more. The chain links TRBV19 to TRBJ2-1; the match to TRBD2 covers 8 bases. CDR3 length: 16 amino acids. Losses at the gene ends were 5 bases for V and 4 bases for J; bases not matched to a gene: 10. Per the germline V gene, CDR1 is LNHDA and CDR2 is SQIVND (reference sequence). The CDR3 bases are TGTGCCAGTAGTGGGGGAAGACTAGCGCATTACAATGAGCAGTTCTTC. Its protein product is CASSGGRLAHYNEQFF.

This chain uses TRBV7-2 with TRBJ1-2, with a tentative D call TRBD1 (6 bases). The germline V and J ends were trimmed by 4 bases and 5 bases, with 17 bases remaining between them. This CDR3 comprises 15 residues. CDR1 and CDR2 (germline): SGHTA, FQGNSA. The CDR3 loop reads CASSYRVGGEYGYTF. The DNA of the CDR3 is TGTGCCAGCAGCTACCGCGTCGGGGGCGAGTATGGCTACACCTTC.